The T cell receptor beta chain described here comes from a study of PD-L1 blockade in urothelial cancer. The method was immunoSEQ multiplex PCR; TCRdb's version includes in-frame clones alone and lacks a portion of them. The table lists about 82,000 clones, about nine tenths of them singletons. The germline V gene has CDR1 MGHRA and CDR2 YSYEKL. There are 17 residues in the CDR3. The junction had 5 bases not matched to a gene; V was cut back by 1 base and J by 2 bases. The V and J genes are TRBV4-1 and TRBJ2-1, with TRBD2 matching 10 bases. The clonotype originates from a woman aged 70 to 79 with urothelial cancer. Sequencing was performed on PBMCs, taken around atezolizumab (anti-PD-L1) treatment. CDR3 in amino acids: CASSQGHLAGAYNEQFF. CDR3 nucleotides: TGCGCCAGCAGCCAAGGACACCTAGCGGGGGCCTACAATGAGCAGTTCTTC.